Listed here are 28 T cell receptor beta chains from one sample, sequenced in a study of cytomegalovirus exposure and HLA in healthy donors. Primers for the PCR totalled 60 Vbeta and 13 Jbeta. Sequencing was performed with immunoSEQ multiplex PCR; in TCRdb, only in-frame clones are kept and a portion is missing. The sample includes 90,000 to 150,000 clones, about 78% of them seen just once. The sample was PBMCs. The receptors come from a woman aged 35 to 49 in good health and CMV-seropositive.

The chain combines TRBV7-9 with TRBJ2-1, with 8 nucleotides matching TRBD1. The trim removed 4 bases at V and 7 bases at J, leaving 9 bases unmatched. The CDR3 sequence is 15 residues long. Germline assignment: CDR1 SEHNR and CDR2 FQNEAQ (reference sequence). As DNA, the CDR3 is TGTGCCAGCAGCTGGGGGGCAGGGGGCTTGAATGAGCAGTTCTTC. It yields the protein CASSWGAGGLNEQFF.

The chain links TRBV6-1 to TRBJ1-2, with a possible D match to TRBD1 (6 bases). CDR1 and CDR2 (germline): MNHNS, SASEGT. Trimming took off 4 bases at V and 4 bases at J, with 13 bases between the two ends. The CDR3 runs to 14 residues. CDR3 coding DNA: TGTGCCAGCAGTGCGCCGGACAGAGGCTATGGCTACACCTTC. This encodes CASSAPDRGYGYTF.

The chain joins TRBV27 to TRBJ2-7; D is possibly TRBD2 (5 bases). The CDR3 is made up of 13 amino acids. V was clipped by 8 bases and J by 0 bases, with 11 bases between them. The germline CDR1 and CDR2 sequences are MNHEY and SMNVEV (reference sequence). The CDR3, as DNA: TGTGCCAGCTCCCAAAGCGGCTCCTACGAGCAGTACTTC. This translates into CASSQSGSYEQYF.

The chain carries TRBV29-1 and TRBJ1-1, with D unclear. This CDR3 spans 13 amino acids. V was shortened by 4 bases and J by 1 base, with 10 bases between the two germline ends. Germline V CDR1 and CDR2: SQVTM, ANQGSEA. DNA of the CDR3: TGCAGCGTTGTTGTACAGACGAACACTGAAGCTTTCTTT. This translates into CSVVVQTNTEAFF.

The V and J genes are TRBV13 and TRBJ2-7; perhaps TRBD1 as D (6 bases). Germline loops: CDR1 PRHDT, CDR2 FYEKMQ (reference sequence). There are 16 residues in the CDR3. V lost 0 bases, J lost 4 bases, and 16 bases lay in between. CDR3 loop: CASSLGGALGRYEQYF. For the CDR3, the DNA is TGTGCCAGCAGCTTAGGGGGGGCTCTCGGGCGGTACGAGCAGTACTTC.

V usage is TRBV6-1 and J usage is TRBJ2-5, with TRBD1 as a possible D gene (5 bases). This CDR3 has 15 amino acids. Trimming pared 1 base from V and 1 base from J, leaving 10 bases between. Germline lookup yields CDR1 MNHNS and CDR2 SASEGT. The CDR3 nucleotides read TGTGCCAGCAGTGAAGTGGAAGACAGCCAAGAGACCCAGTACTTC. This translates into CASSEVEDSQETQYF.

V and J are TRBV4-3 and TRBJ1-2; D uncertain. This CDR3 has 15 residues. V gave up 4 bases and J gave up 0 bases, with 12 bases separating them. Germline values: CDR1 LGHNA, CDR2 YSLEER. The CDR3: CASSPSQTANYGYTF. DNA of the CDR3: TGCGCCAGCAGCCCCTCCCAAACAGCTAACTATGGCTACACCTTC.

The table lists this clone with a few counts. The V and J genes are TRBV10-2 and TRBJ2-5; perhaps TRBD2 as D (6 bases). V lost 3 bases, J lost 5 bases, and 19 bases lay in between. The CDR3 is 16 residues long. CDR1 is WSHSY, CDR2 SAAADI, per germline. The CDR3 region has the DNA TGCGCCAGCAGTGAAGGTGGTCCTAGCGTTGCGGAGACCCAGTACTTC. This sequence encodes CASSEGGPSVAETQYF.

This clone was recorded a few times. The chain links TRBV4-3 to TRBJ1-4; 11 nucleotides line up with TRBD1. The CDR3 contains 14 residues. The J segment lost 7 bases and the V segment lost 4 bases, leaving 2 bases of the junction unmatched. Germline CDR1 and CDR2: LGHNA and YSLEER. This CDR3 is CASSPGTGGEKLFF. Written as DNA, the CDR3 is TGCGCCAGCAGCCCGGGGACAGGGGGTGAAAAACTGTTTTTT.

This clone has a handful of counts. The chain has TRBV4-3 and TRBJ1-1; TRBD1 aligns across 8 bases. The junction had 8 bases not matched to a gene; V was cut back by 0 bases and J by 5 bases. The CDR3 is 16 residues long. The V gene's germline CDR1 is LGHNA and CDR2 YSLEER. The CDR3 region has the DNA TGCGCCAGCAGCCAAGAGTTGGACAGGGTCGGGACTGAAGCTTTCTTT. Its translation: CASSQELDRVGTEAFF.

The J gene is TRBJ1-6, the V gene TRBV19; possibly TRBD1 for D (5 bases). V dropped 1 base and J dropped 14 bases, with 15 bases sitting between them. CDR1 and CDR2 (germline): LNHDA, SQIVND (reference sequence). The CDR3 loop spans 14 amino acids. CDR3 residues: CASSIVSQGKTLHF. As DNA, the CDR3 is TGTGCCAGTAGTATAGTCTCCCAGGGAAAAACCCTCCACTTT.

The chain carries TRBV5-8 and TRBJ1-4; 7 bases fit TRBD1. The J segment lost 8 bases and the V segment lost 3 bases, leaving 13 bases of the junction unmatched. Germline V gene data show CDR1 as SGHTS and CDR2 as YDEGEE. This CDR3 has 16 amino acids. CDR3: CASSWRTGFKGEKLFF. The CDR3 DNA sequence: TGTGCCAGCAGCTGGCGGACAGGCTTTAAAGGGGAAAAACTGTTTTTT.

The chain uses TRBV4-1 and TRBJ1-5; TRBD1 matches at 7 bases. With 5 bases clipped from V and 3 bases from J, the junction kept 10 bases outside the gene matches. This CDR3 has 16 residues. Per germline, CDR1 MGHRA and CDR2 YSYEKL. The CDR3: CASSGRTGTANQPQHF. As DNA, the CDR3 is TGCGCCAGCAGCGGACGGACCGGGACAGCCAATCAGCCCCAGCATTTT.

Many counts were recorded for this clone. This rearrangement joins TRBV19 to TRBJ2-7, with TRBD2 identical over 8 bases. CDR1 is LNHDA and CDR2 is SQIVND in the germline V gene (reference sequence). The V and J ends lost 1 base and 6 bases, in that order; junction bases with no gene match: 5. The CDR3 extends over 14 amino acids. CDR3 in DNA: TGTGCCAGTAGTATAGCTGCGGGGGGCCGCGAGCAGTACTTC. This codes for CASSIAAGGREQYF.

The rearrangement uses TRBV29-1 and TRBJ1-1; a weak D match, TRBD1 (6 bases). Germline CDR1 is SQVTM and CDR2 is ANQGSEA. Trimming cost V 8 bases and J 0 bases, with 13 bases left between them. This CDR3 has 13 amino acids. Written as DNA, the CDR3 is TGCAGCTTACGGGACACCTTGAACACTGAAGCTTTCTTT. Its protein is CSLRDTLNTEAFF.

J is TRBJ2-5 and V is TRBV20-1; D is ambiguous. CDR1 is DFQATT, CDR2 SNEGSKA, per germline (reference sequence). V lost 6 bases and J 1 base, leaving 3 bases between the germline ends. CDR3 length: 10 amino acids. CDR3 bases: TGCAGTGCCGTCCAAGAGACCCAGTACTTC. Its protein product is CSAVQETQYF.

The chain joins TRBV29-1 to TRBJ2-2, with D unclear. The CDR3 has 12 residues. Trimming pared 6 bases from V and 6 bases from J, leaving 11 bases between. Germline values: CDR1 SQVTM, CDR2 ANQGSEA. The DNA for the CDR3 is TGCAGCGTCGAACGAGGATCCGGGGAGCTGTTTTTT. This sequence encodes CSVERGSGELFF.

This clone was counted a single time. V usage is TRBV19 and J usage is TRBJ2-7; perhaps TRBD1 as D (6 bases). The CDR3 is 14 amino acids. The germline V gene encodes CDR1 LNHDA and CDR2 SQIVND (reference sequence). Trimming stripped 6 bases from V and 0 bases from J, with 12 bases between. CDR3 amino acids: CASREDRSSYEQYF. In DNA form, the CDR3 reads TGTGCCAGTAGGGAAGACAGGAGCTCCTACGAGCAGTACTTC.

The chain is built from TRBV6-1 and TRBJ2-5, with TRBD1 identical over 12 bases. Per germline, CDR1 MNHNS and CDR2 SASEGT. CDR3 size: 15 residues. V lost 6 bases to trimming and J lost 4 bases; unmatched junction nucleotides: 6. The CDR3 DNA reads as TGTGCCAGCAGGGGCCGGGACAGGGGGCGAGAGACCCAGTACTTC. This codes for CASRGRDRGRETQYF.

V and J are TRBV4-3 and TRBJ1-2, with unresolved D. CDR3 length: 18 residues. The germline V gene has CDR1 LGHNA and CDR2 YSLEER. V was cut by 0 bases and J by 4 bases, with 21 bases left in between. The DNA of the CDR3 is TGCGCCAGCAGCCAAGAAGCGGTGCGACGGGCGACCTTCTATGGCTACACCTTC. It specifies CASSQEAVRRATFYGYTF.

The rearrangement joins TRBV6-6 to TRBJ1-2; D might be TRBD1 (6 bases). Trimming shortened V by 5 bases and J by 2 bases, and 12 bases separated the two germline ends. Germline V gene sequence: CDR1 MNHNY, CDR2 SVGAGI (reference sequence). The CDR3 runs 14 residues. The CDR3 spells CASSPQGWNYGYTF. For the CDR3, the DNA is TGTGCCAGCAGTCCACAGGGTTGGAACTATGGCTACACCTTC.

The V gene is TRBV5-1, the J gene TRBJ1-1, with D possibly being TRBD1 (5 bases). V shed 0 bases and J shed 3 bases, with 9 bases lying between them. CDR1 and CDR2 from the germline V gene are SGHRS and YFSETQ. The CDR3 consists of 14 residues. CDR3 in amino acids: CASSLETGDTEAFF. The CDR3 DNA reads TGCGCCAGCAGCTTGGAGACGGGGGACACTGAAGCTTTCTTT.

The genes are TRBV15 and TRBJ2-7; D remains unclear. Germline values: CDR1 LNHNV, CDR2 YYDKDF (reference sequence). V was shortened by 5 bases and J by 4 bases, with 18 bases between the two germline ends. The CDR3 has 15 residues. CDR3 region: CATSFRRVPQYEQYF. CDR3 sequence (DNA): TGTGCCACCAGCTTCAGACGGGTCCCCCAATACGAGCAGTACTTC.

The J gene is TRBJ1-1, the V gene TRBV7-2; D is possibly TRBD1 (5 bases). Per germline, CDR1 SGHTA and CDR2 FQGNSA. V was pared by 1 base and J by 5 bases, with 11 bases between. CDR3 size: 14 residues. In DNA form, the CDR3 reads TGTGCCAGCAGCTTAGATAGGGGTGGTACTGAAGCTTTCTTT. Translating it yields CASSLDRGGTEAFF.

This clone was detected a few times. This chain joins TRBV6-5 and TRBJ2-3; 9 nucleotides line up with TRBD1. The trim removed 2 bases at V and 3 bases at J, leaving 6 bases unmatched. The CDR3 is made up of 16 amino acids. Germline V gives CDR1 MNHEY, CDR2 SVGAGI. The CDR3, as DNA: TGTGCCAGCAGTTACGACCGGACAGGGGTAACAGATACGCAGTATTTT. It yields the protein CASSYDRTGVTDTQYF.

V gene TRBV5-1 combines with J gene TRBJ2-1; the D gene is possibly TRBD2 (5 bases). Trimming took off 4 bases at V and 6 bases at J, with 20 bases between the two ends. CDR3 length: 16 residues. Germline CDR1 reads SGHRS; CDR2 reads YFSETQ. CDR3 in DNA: TGCGCCAGCAGCCCGGCGAGCGGAGGCCCCGTCAATGAGCAGTTCTTC. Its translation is CASSPASGGPVNEQFF.

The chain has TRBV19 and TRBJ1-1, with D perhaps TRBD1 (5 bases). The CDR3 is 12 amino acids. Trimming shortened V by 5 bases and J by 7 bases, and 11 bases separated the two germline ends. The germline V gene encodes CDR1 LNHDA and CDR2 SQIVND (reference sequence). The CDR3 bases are TGTGCCAGTAGTCTGGGGGGACGTGAAGCTTTCTTT. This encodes CASSLGGREAFF.

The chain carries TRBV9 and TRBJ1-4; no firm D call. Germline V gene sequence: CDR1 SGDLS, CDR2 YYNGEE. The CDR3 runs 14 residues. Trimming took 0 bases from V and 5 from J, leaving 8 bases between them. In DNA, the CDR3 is TGTGCCAGCAGCGTAGGAGTGCTAAATGAAAAACTGTTTTTT. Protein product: CASSVGVLNEKLFF.